Following are 17 T cell receptor beta chains from one sample sequenced in a study of shared clonotypes between healthy human individuals. Here immunoSEQ multiplex PCR was the method, and the copy in TCRdb shows in-frame clones only, minus some. The sample records around 1 million clones, about three quarters being singletons. The sequencing input was memory CD4+ T cells sorted from blood. Subset reported: CD45RA-negative fraction. The receptors were sampled from a man between 18 and 35 years old in good health.

The chain joins TRBV7-2 to TRBJ2-5, with 7 bases matching TRBD1. Germline V gene sequence: CDR1 SGHTA, CDR2 FQGNSA. Trimming removed 4 bases from V and 4 bases from J; junction bases left unmatched: 6. The CDR3 covers 14 residues. This CDR3 reads CASSSYDRVETQYF. The CDR3 region has the DNA TGTGCCAGCAGCTCATACGACAGGGTAGAGACCCAGTACTTC.

This clone turned up a few times. The chain uses TRBV5-1 and TRBJ2-3; a possible D gene is TRBD1 (6 bases). The CDR3 length is 16 residues. Trimming pared 0 bases from V and 4 bases from J, leaving 15 bases between. From germline, CDR1 is SGHRS and CDR2 YFSETQ. CDR3 residues: CASSLEGDPAADTQYF. Written as DNA, the CDR3 is TGCGCCAGCAGCTTGGAGGGGGACCCAGCAGCAGATACGCAGTATTTT.

The chain links TRBV19 to TRBJ1-1; no definite D call. Germline CDR1 LNHDA, CDR2 SQIVND (reference sequence). This CDR3 is built from 15 residues. Trimming took off 5 bases at V and 4 bases at J, with 17 bases between the two ends. CDR3 DNA: TGTGCCAGTAGTGACCGGAAGGGTAGGTTCACTGAAGCTTTCTTT. Encoded protein: CASSDRKGRFTEAFF.

The rearrangement uses TRBV30 and TRBJ1-1, with 7 bases aligning to TRBD1. The V segment lost 3 bases and the J segment 0 bases; nucleotides outside the gene matches: 1. The CDR3 consists of 13 residues. In germline, CDR1 is GTSNPN, CDR2 SVGIG (reference sequence). CDR3 loop: CAWSGQVNTEAFF. CDR3 sequence (DNA): TGTGCCTGGAGCGGACAGGTGAACACTGAAGCTTTCTTT.

J is TRBJ1-1 and V is TRBV30, with D unresolved. The CDR3 spans 11 residues. With 7 bases removed from V and 4 bases from J, the gap between germline ends came to 10 bases. Germline V gives CDR1 GTSNPN, CDR2 SVGIG (reference sequence). CDR3 nucleotide sequence: TGTGCCTCTACCCGGAGCACTGAAGCTTTCTTT. Amino acids: CASTRSTEAFF.

The count of this clone is one. This chain links TRBV10-3 with TRBJ1-5, with a possible D match to TRBD1 (5 bases). CDR3 length: 13 amino acids. Per the germline V gene, CDR1 is ENHRY and CDR2 is SYGVKD. Trimming removed 0 bases at V and 6 bases at J, with 6 bases between. The CDR3 coding sequence is TGTGCCATCAGTGAGTCGGGGGTTCAGCCCCAGCATTTT. Amino acid sequence: CAISESGVQPQHF.

V usage is TRBV27 and J usage is TRBJ2-7; D ambiguous. Trimming left V 4 bases short and J 4 bases short, with 17 bases between. The CDR3 totals 15 residues. Per the germline V gene, CDR1 is MNHEY and CDR2 is SMNVEV (reference sequence). The CDR3 nucleotides are TGTGCCAGCAGTTCCCAACGCGTGACGCAGTACGAGCAGTACTTC. Protein: CASSSQRVTQYEQYF.

V and J are TRBV27 and TRBJ1-5; 8 nucleotides match TRBD1. Germline CDR1 reads MNHEY; CDR2 reads SMNVEV (reference sequence). Trimming at V came to 3 bases and at J to 2 bases, leaving 3 bases not matched to a gene. CDR3 length equals 15 residues. CDR3 protein: CASSFSTGGNQPQHF. CDR3 sequence (DNA): TGTGCCAGCAGTTTTTCGACAGGGGGCAATCAGCCCCAGCATTTT.

The chain combines TRBV7-9 with TRBJ1-2; 7 bases are shared with TRBD1. V gave up 1 base and J gave up 8 bases; unmatched junction bases: 7. This CDR3 spans 14 amino acids. The germline CDR1 and CDR2 sequences are SEHNR and FQNEAQ (reference sequence). CDR3 bases: TGTGCCAGCAGCTTAGACGGGACAGTGGTAGGCTACACCTTC. The encoded protein is CASSLDGTVVGYTF.

The V and J genes are TRBV4-1 and TRBJ1-2, with D unclear. Germline V gives CDR1 MGHRA, CDR2 YSYEKL. This CDR3 is built from 16 residues. With 1 base removed from V and 4 bases from J, the gap between germline ends came to 16 bases. The CDR3 coding sequence is TGCGCCAGCAGCCAAGGGTCGGCAGTTACCGGCTATGGCTACACCTTC. Protein product: CASSQGSAVTGYGYTF.

The CDR3 protein is CSPRWADTQYF. The CDR3 bases are TGCAGCCCCCGGTGGGCAGATACGCAGTATTTT. The chain links TRBV29-1 to TRBJ2-3; D call uncertain. The CDR3 consists of 11 residues. V was trimmed by 8 bases and J by 4 bases, leaving 10 bases between them. CDR1 and CDR2 (germline): SQVTM, ANQGSEA.

The chain employs TRBV28 and TRBJ2-7, with 9 bases identical to TRBD1. Per the germline V gene, CDR1 is MDHEN and CDR2 is SYDVKM. The J segment lost 1 base and the V segment lost 5 bases, leaving 12 bases of the junction unmatched. This CDR3 region has 17 residues. The CDR3 nucleotides read TGTGCCAGCAGTCCAGGGACAGGGAAGACGGTTTCCTACGAGCAGTACTTC. It translates to CASSPGTGKTVSYEQYF.

This clone has just a few counts. The CDR3, as DNA: TGCAGCGTTCACAGGGCGAACGGGGAGCTGTTTTTT. Translation: CSVHRANGELFF. V and J are TRBV29-1 and TRBJ2-2, with D perhaps matching TRBD1 (6 bases). Germline V gene data show CDR1 as SQVTM and CDR2 as ANQGSEA. V was shortened by 5 bases and J by 7 bases, with 11 bases between the two germline ends. The length of the CDR3 is 12 residues.

The rearrangement uses TRBV7-2 and TRBJ1-1; D may be TRBD1 (5 bases). This CDR3 has 16 residues. Trimming took 4 bases from V and 0 from J, leaving 15 bases between them. Germline lookup yields CDR1 SGHTA and CDR2 FQGNSA. The CDR3 loop is CASSWVTGPLNTEAFF. As DNA, the CDR3 is TGTGCCAGCAGCTGGGTCACAGGTCCCCTGAACACTGAAGCTTTCTTT. Together with reference TRBV7-2 and TRBJ1-1, the CDR3 gives the full variable domain: GAGVSQSPSNKVTEKGKDVELRCDPISGHTALYWYRQSLGQGLEFLIYFQGNSAPDKSGLPSDRFSAERTGGSVSTLTIQRTQQEDSAVYLCASSWVTGPLNTEAFFGQGTRLTVV.

The chain recombines TRBV6-5 with TRBJ2-5, with 7 bases matching TRBD1. Germline V gene sequence: CDR1 MNHEY, CDR2 SVGAGI. The junction had 3 bases not matched to a gene; V was cut back by 6 bases and J by 2 bases. This CDR3 region has 13 residues. This CDR3 is CASRGTDQETQYF. The DNA of the CDR3 is TGTGCCAGCAGGGGGACAGATCAAGAGACCCAGTACTTC.

The chain uses TRBV27 and TRBJ2-3, with a possible D match to TRBD2 (6 bases). Trimming removed 3 bases from V and 5 bases from J, with 15 bases in between. Germline CDR1 reads MNHEY; CDR2 reads SMNVEV (reference sequence). The CDR3 is made up of 15 amino acids. The CDR3 is CASSLPGAGGDTQYF. The CDR3 DNA follows: TGTGCCAGCAGTTTGCCCGGGGCCGGGGGAGATACGCAGTATTTT.

A note on this clone: The identical CDR3 is also encoded by other nucleotide sequences in the sample. The chain links TRBV30 to TRBJ1-3, with TRBD1 matching over 8 bases. CDR1 is GTSNPN and CDR2 is SVGIG in the germline V gene (reference sequence). The CDR3 spans 14 residues. J gave up 3 bases and V 1 base, and 2 bases lay outside the gene matches. The CDR3, as DNA: TGTGCCTGGAGTGGCGACAGGGGTGGAAACACCATATATTTT. Protein: CAWSGDRGGNTIYF.